The rows below give T cell receptor beta chains drawn from one sample of a study of blood T cell repertoires in COVID-19. Assay used: immunoSEQ multiplex PCR; TCRdb lists only in-frame clones, some missing. The sample includes 53,000 or so clones, more than 80% of them seen just once. The material sequenced was peripheral blood. The origin of the receptors is a man older than 75 with acute or convalescent COVID-19. Each CDR3 is given with its conserved first and last residue. D genes are given only for firm matches. Not every row has a clone size; where given, it reads once, few, many or a size class.

d_gene: TRBD1
v_gene: TRBV3-1/TRBV3-2
j_gene: TRBJ1-4
abundance: -
CDR3nt: TGTGCCAGCAGCCAAAGACAGGGGGCGCTTGAAAAACTGTTTTTT
CDR3aa: CASSQRQGALEKLFF

d_gene: -
v_gene: TRBV10-1
j_gene: TRBJ2-2
abundance: -
CDR3nt: TGCGCCAGCAGTGACAGGAACACCGGGGAGCTGTTTTTT
CDR3aa: CASSDRNTGELFF

d_gene: TRBD1
v_gene: TRBV24-1
j_gene: TRBJ2-5
abundance: -
CDR3nt: TGTGCCACCAGTGAGCCCGGGACAGGGGCCGAGACCCAGTACTTC
CDR3aa: CATSEPGTGAETQYF

d_gene: -
v_gene: TRBV5-1
j_gene: TRBJ2-5
abundance: -
CDR3nt: TGCGCCAGCAGCTCTCAGGGTACAGAGACCCAGTACTTC
CDR3aa: CASSSQGTETQYF

d_gene: -
v_gene: TRBV18
j_gene: TRBJ2-1
abundance: -
CDR3nt: TGTGCCAGCTCACCCATTCTACAGGGCGTAGGATCCTACAATGAGCAGTTCTTC
CDR3aa: CASSPILQGVGSYNEQFF

d_gene: TRBD1
v_gene: TRBV11-2
j_gene: TRBJ1-1
abundance: -
CDR3nt: TGTGCCAGCAGCTTCCGGGACAGGGCAGCTTTCTTT
CDR3aa: CASSFRDRAAFF

d_gene: -
v_gene: TRBV4-3
j_gene: TRBJ1-1
abundance: -
CDR3nt: TGCGCCAGCAGCGGAGGCGTTTCTCGTGAGAGGGAAGCTTTCTTT
CDR3aa: CASSGGVSREREAFF

d_gene: -
v_gene: TRBV9
j_gene: TRBJ1-1
abundance: once
CDR3nt: TGTGCCAGCAGCTTCACTGGACAGATGAACACTGAAGCTTTCTTT
CDR3aa: CASSFTGQMNTEAFF

d_gene: -
v_gene: TRBV5-1
j_gene: TRBJ2-2
abundance: -
CDR3nt: TGCGCCAGCAGCTTGGCAGGGAACACCGGGGAGCTGTTTTTT
CDR3aa: CASSLAGNTGELFF

d_gene: -
v_gene: TRBV7-2
j_gene: TRBJ1-2
abundance: few
CDR3nt: TGTGCCAGCAGCTTAGCAGGGAGTGGTTGGCAAGGCTACACCTTC
CDR3aa: CASSLAGSGWQGYTF

d_gene: -
v_gene: TRBV7-9
j_gene: TRBJ2-3
abundance: once
CDR3nt: TGTGCCATCTCGGGAGCGGAGGATACGCAGTATTTT
CDR3aa: CAISGAEDTQYF

d_gene: -
v_gene: TRBV12-3/TRBV12-4
j_gene: TRBJ1-1
abundance: -
CDR3nt: TGTGCCAGCAGTGCCAGGGTCGACACTGAAGCTTTCTTT
CDR3aa: CASSARVDTEAFF

d_gene: TRBD2
v_gene: TRBV19
j_gene: TRBJ2-7
abundance: -
CDR3nt: TGTGCCAGTAGTATAAGATCGGGACTAGGATACGAGCAGTACTTC
CDR3aa: CASSIRSGLGYEQYF

d_gene: TRBD1
v_gene: TRBV19
j_gene: TRBJ2-1
abundance: -
CDR3nt: TGTGCCAGTAGTACTAGGACAGGGCTAACCTACAATGAGCAGTTCTTC
CDR3aa: CASSTRTGLTYNEQFF

d_gene: TRBD1
v_gene: TRBV6-5
j_gene: TRBJ1-2
abundance: -
CDR3nt: TGTGCCAGCACCGGGGACAGGAGGAAGGGAGGCTACACCTTC
CDR3aa: CASTGDRRKGGYTF

d_gene: TRBD1
v_gene: TRBV12-5
j_gene: TRBJ2-1
abundance: -
CDR3nt: TGTGCTAGTGGTTTGGTACCAGAGGGGGCCAATGAGCAGTTCTTC
CDR3aa: CASGLVPEGANEQFF

d_gene: -
v_gene: TRBV7-9
j_gene: TRBJ1-4
abundance: once
CDR3nt: TGTGCCAGCAGCCCGGACAGCTTTAATGAAAAACTGTTTTTT
CDR3aa: CASSPDSFNEKLFF

d_gene: -
v_gene: TRBV19
j_gene: TRBJ2-2
abundance: -
CDR3nt: TGTGCCAGTAGTATCCTAGGAACCGGGGAGCTGTTTTTT
CDR3aa: CASSILGTGELFF

d_gene: TRBD1
v_gene: TRBV7-9
j_gene: TRBJ1-2
abundance: -
CDR3nt: TGTGCCAGCAGCCCCGGGACAGGATATGGCTACACCTTC
CDR3aa: CASSPGTGYGYTF

d_gene: -
v_gene: TRBV11-3
j_gene: TRBJ2-3
abundance: once
CDR3nt: TGTGCCAGCAGCCGCGGGGAGTTCACAGATACGCAGTATTTT
CDR3aa: CASSRGEFTDTQYF

d_gene: TRBD2
v_gene: TRBV5-8
j_gene: TRBJ2-1
abundance: -
CDR3nt: TGTGCCAGCAGCCCCTGGACTAGCGGGAGGAATGAGCAGTTCTTC
CDR3aa: CASSPWTSGRNEQFF

d_gene: -
v_gene: TRBV9
j_gene: TRBJ2-2
abundance: -
CDR3nt: TGTGCCAGCAGCCCCGGATCAAGGGGGACCGGGGAGCTGTTTTTT
CDR3aa: CASSPGSRGTGELFF

d_gene: TRBD2
v_gene: TRBV11-3
j_gene: TRBJ2-2
abundance: -
CDR3nt: TGTGCCAGCAGCCCGGGGGGAAGGACCGGGGAGCTGTTTTTT
CDR3aa: CASSPGGRTGELFF

d_gene: -
v_gene: TRBV10-3
j_gene: TRBJ2-4
abundance: once
CDR3nt: TGTGCCATCATGGAACAGGGGGGGCAAAACATTCAGTACTTC
CDR3aa: CAIMEQGGQNIQYF

d_gene: -
v_gene: TRBV9
j_gene: TRBJ2-1
abundance: -
CDR3nt: TGTGCCAGCAGCGTAGCTCGGGGGACCTTCGATGAGCAGTTCTTC
CDR3aa: CASSVARGTFDEQFF

d_gene: TRBD2
v_gene: TRBV11-2
j_gene: TRBJ2-1
abundance: -
CDR3nt: TGTGCCAGCAGCCCTGGACTAGCGGGGGGGGTTCCGTTCTTC
CDR3aa: CASSPGLAGGVPFF

d_gene: -
v_gene: TRBV9
j_gene: TRBJ1-2
abundance: -
CDR3nt: TGTGCCAGCAGCGTATTTGACAGGCCAGGGTCTAACTATGGCTACACCTTC
CDR3aa: CASSVFDRPGSNYGYTF

d_gene: -
v_gene: TRBV2
j_gene: TRBJ1-6
abundance: once
CDR3nt: TGTGCCAGCACAGGGCAGCTTCTTAATTCACCCCTCCACTTT
CDR3aa: CASTGQLLNSPLHF

d_gene: TRBD2
v_gene: TRBV5-1
j_gene: TRBJ2-3
abundance: -
CDR3nt: TGCGCCAGCAGCTGGACTAGCGGGGCCCTCACAGATACGCAGTATTTT
CDR3aa: CASSWTSGALTDTQYF

d_gene: -
v_gene: TRBV27
j_gene: TRBJ1-2
abundance: -
CDR3nt: TGTGCCAGCAGTTTTTCCGGGGGGGCGGTGGGCTATGGCTACACCTTC
CDR3aa: CASSFSGGAVGYGYTF

d_gene: -
v_gene: TRBV4-1
j_gene: TRBJ1-2
abundance: -
CDR3nt: TGCGCCAGCAGCCAAGACAGGGACTATGGCTACACCTTC
CDR3aa: CASSQDRDYGYTF

d_gene: TRBD1
v_gene: TRBV4-1
j_gene: TRBJ2-7
abundance: -
CDR3nt: TGCGCCAGCAGCCCTTATTCTGGGACAGGGTTGGACGAGCAGTACTTC
CDR3aa: CASSPYSGTGLDEQYF

d_gene: TRBD2
v_gene: TRBV18
j_gene: TRBJ2-3
abundance: -
CDR3nt: TGTGCCAGCTCACCCGGACTAGCGGGCGGTGATACGCAGTATTTT
CDR3aa: CASSPGLAGGDTQYF

d_gene: TRBD1
v_gene: TRBV11-2
j_gene: TRBJ1-2
abundance: -
CDR3nt: TGTGCCAGCAGTCTCTCGCTTCCCGGGACAGGGGACGGCTACACCTTC
CDR3aa: CASSLSLPGTGDGYTF

d_gene: -
v_gene: TRBV9
j_gene: TRBJ1-1
abundance: -
CDR3nt: TGTGCCAGCAGCCCCCACGAAGGGAGTTACGCTGAAGCTTTCTTT
CDR3aa: CASSPHEGSYAEAFF

d_gene: TRBD2
v_gene: TRBV6-2/TRBV6-3
j_gene: TRBJ2-7
abundance: once
CDR3nt: TGTGCCAGCAGTTACCCGCGGGGGGCCCTTGGCGAGCAGTACTTC
CDR3aa: CASSYPRGALGEQYF

d_gene: -
v_gene: TRBV4-3
j_gene: TRBJ2-3
abundance: -
CDR3nt: TGCGCCAGCAGCCAACAGGGCGGCACAGATACGCAGTATTTT
CDR3aa: CASSQQGGTDTQYF

d_gene: -
v_gene: TRBV6-5
j_gene: TRBJ1-1
abundance: -
CDR3nt: TGTGCCAGCACCCTGGGGGGGCCCAGCACTGAAGCTTTCTTT
CDR3aa: CASTLGGPSTEAFF

d_gene: TRBD1
v_gene: TRBV3-1/TRBV3-2
j_gene: TRBJ1-2
abundance: -
CDR3nt: TGTGCCAGCAGCCACGACAGGGGGCCCCACTATGGCTACACCTTC
CDR3aa: CASSHDRGPHYGYTF

d_gene: TRBD2
v_gene: TRBV7-2
j_gene: TRBJ2-3
abundance: few
CDR3nt: TGTGCCAGCAGCTTAGGGGCTGCGGGGGGGCCGCAGTATTTT
CDR3aa: CASSLGAAGGPQYF

d_gene: TRBD1
v_gene: TRBV5-4
j_gene: TRBJ1-6
abundance: -
CDR3nt: TGTGCCAGCAGTGGACAGGGTGTTCATTCACCCCTCCACTTT
CDR3aa: CASSGQGVHSPLHF

d_gene: TRBD2
v_gene: TRBV18
j_gene: TRBJ2-7
abundance: -
CDR3nt: TGTGCCAGCTCAATTGGGAGGGTCGGTGTCTACGAGCAGTACTTC
CDR3aa: CASSIGRVGVYEQYF

d_gene: -
v_gene: TRBV7-2
j_gene: TRBJ1-6
abundance: -
CDR3nt: TGTGCCAGCAGCCTGCCCCCAGGATCACCCCTCCACTTT
CDR3aa: CASSLPPGSPLHF

d_gene: TRBD1
v_gene: TRBV7-9
j_gene: TRBJ2-7
abundance: few
CDR3nt: TGTGCCAGCAGCCCGGACAGGGGGCGTTACGAGCAGTACTTC
CDR3aa: CASSPDRGRYEQYF

d_gene: -
v_gene: TRBV19
j_gene: TRBJ2-2
abundance: -
CDR3nt: TGTGCCAGTAGTAAGGGCCGGGGGGCACAGGGGGAGCTGTTTTTT
CDR3aa: CASSKGRGAQGELFF

d_gene: -
v_gene: TRBV10-3
j_gene: TRBJ1-1
abundance: -
CDR3nt: TGTGCCATCAGAGGGGGATCAGAGGCTGAAGCTTTCTTT
CDR3aa: CAIRGGSEAEAFF